The text below deals with one TCR beta chain. Its antigen is not known. PCR involved 60 Vbeta and 13 Jbeta primers. Here immunoSEQ multiplex PCR was the method, and the copy in TCRdb shows in-frame clones only, minus some. The sample has 70,000 or so clones; under 85% are singletons. This sample is drawn from a study of cytomegalovirus exposure and HLA in healthy donors. CDR1 is SGHRS and CDR2 is YFSETQ in the germline V gene. Trimming pared 4 bases from V and 1 base from J, leaving 4 bases between. The CDR3 contains 12 residues. Findings and caveats of the study: Further analysis, carried out later, found HLA-associated TCR beta chains more clonally expanded than equally common other chains. Reports state that TCR beta sequences accurately predicted most subjects' HLA-A and HLA-B alleles.

This chain uses TRBV5-1 with TRBJ2-3; D call uncertain. Sequenced: PBMCs. This clonotype was obtained from a woman aged 60 to 75 in good health and CMV-seropositive. This CDR3 reads CASSPGTDTQYF. The CDR3 DNA is TGCGCCAGCAGCCCGGGCACAGATACGCAGTATTTT.